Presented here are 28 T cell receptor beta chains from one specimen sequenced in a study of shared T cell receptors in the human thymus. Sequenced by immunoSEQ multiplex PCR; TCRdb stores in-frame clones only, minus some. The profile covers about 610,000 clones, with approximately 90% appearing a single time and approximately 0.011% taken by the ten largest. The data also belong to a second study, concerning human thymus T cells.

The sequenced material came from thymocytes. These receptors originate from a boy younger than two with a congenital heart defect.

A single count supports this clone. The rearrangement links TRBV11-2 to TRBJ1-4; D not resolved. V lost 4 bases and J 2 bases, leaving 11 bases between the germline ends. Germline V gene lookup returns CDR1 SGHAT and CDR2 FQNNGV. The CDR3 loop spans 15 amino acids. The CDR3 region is CASSSGERTNEKLFF. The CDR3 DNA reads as TGTGCCAGCAGCTCCGGGGAGCGGACTAATGAAAAACTGTTTTTT.

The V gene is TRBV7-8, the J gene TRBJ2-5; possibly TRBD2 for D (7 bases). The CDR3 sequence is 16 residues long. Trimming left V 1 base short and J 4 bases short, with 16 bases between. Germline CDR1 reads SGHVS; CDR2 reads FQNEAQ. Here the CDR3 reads CASSLGASGEGETQYF. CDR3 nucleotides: TGTGCCAGCAGCTTAGGGGCCTCAGGGGAGGGAGAGACCCAGTACTTC.

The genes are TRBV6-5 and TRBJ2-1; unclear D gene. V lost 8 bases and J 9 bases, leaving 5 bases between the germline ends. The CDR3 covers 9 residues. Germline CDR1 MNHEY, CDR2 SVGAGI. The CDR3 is CASWSEQFF. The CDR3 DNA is TGTGCCAGCTGGAGTGAGCAGTTCTTC.

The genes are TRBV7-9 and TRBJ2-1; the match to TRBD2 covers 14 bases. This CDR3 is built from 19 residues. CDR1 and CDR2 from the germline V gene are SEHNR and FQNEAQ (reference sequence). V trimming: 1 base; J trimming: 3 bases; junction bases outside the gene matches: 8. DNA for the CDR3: TGTGCCAGCAGCTTAGTGGGGACTAGCGGGAGCCTTTTCTACAATGAGCAGTTCTTC. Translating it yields CASSLVGTSGSLFYNEQFF.

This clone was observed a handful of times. The DNA of the CDR3 is TGTGCCAGCAGCTCCCGGGACAGGGCGATCTATGAGCAGTTCTTC. It translates to CASSSRDRAIYEQFF. The chain has TRBV9 and TRBJ2-1, with TRBD1 matching over 9 bases. CDR1 and CDR2 (germline): SGDLS, YYNGEE. CDR3 length: 15 residues. Unmatched junction bases numbered 10, after V lost 4 bases and J lost 8 bases.

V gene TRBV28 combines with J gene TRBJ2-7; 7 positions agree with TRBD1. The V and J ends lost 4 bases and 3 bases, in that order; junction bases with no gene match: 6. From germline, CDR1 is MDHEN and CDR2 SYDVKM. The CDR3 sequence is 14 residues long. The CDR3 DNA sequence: TGTGCCAGCAGTTACACAGGGGCTTACTACGAGCAGTACTTC. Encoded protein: CASSYTGAYYEQYF.

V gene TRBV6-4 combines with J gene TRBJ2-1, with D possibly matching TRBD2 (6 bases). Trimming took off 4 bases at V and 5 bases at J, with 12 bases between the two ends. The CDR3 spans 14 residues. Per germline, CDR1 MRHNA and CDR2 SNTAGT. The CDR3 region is CASSVGLGDNEQFF. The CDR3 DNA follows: TGTGCCAGCAGTGTGGGACTGGGGGACAATGAGCAGTTCTTC.

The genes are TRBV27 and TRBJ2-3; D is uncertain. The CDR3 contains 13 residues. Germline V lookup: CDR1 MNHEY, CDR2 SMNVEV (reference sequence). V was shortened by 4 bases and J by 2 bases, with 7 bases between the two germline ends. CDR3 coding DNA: TGTGCCAGCAGTTCCGACAACACAGATACGCAGTATTTT. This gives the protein CASSSDNTDTQYF.

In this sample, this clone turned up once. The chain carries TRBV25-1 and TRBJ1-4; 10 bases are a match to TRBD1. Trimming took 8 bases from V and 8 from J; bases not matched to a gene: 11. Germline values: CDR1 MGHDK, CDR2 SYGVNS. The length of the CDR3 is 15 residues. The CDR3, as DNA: TGTGCCAGCTCCCCGGGGGGGACAGGGGACGAAAAACTGTTTTTT. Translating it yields CASSPGGTGDEKLFF. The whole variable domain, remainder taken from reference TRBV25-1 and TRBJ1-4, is EADIYQTPRYLVIGTGKKITLECSQTMGHDKMYWYQQDPGMELHLIHYSYGVNSTEKGDLSSESTVSRIRTEHFPLTLESARPSHTSQYLCASSPGGTGDEKLFFGSGTQLSVL.

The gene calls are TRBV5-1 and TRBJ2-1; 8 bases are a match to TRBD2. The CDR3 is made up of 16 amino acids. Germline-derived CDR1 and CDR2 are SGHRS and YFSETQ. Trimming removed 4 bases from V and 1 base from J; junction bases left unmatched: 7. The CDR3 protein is CASSHTSGASYNEQFF. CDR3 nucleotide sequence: TGCGCCAGCAGCCACACTAGCGGAGCTTCCTACAATGAGCAGTTCTTC.

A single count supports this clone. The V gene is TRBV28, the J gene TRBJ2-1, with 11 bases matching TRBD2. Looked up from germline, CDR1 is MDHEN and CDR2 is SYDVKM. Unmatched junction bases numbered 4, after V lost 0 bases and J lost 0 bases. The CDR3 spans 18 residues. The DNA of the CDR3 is TGTGCCAGCAGTTTATGGGGACTAGCGGAAAGCTCCTACAATGAGCAGTTCTTC. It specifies CASSLWGLAESSYNEQFF.

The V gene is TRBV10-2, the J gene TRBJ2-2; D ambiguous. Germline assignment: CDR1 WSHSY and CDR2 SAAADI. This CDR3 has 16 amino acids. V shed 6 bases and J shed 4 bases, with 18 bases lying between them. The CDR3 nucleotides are TGCGCCAGCAGGGCGAGGCCTAGAACGGCCACCGGGGAGCTGTTTTTT. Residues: CASRARPRTATGELFF.

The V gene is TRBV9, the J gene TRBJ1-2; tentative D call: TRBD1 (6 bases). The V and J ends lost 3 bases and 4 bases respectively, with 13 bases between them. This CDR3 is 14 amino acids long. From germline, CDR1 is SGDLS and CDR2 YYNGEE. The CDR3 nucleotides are TGTGCCAGCAGCGGACACAGGGTGGGCTATGGCTACACCTTC. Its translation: CASSGHRVGYGYTF.

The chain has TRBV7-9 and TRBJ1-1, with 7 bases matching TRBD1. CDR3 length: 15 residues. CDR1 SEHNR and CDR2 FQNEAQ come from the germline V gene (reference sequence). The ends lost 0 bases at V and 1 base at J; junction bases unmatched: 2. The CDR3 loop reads CASSLATGRNTEAFF. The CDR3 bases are TGTGCCAGCAGCTTAGCGACAGGGAGGAACACTGAAGCTTTCTTT.

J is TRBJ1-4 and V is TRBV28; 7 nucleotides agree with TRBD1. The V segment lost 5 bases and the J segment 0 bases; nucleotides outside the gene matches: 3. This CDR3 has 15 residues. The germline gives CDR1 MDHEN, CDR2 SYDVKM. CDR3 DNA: TGTGCCAGCAGTCGAGACAGGGCAACTAATGAAAAACTGTTTTTT. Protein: CASSRDRATNEKLFF.

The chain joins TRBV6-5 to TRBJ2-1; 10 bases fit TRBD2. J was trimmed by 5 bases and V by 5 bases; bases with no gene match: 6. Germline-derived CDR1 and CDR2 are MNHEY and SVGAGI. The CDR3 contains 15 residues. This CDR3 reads CASSQLAGWDNEQFF. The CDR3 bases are TGTGCCAGCAGTCAACTAGCGGGGTGGGACAATGAGCAGTTCTTC.

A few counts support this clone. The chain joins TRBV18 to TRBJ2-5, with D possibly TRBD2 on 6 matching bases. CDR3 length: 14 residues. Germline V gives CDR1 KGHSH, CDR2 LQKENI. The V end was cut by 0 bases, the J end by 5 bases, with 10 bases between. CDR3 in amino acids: CASSPPIGGETQYF. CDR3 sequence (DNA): TGTGCCAGCTCACCACCGATCGGAGGGGAGACCCAGTACTTC.

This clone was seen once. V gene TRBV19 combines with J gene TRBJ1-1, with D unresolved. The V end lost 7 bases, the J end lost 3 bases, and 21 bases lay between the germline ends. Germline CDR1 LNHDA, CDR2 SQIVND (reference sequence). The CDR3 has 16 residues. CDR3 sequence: CASNRRGSRFDTEAFF. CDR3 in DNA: TGTGCCAGTAACCGGCGAGGGTCGAGGTTCGACACTGAAGCTTTCTTT.

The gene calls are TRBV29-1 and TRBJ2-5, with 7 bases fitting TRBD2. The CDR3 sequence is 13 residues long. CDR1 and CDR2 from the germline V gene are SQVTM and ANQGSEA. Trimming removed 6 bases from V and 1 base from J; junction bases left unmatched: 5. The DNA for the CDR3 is TGCAGCGTAAGAGCGGGAACCCAAGAGACCCAGTACTTC. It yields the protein CSVRAGTQETQYF. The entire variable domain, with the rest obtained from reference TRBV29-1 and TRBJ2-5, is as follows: SAVISQKPSRDICQRGTSLTIQCQVDSQVTMMFWYRQQPGQSLTLIATANQGSEATYESGFVIDKFPISRPNLTFSTLTVSNMSPEDSSIYLCSVRAGTQETQYFGPGTRLLVL.

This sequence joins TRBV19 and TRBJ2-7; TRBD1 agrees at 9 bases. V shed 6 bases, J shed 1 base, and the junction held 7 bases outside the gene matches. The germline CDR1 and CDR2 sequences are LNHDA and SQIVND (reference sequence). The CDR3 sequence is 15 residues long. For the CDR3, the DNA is TGTGCCAGTAGCCCGGCCGGGACAGGGTCCTACGAGCAGTACTTC. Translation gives CASSPAGTGSYEQYF.

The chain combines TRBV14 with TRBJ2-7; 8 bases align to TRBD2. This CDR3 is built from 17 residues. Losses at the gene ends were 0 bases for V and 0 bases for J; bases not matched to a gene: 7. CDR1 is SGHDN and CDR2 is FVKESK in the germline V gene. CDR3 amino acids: CASSQDRSGGYSYEQYF. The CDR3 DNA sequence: TGTGCCAGCAGCCAAGATCGGAGCGGGGGTTACTCCTACGAGCAGTACTTC.

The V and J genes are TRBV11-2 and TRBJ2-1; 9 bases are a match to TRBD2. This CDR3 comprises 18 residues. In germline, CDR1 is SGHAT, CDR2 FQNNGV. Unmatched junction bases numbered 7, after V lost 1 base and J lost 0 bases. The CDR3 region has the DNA TGTGCCAGCAGCTTAGTGCGGGAGGGCCCAAGCTCCTACAATGAGCAGTTCTTC. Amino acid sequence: CASSLVREGPSSYNEQFF.

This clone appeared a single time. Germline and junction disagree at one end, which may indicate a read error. The CDR3 DNA follows: TGTTCCAGCGGGACTACCTACAATGAGCAGTTCTTC. Translated: CSSGTTYNEQFF. V and J are TRBV25-1 and TRBJ2-1, with 7 nucleotides matching TRBD2. This CDR3 has 12 residues. Germline lookup yields CDR1 MGHDK and CDR2 SYGVNS. The full variable domain, its missing parts supplied by reference TRBV25-1 and TRBJ2-1, is EADIYQTPRYLVIGTGKKITLECSQTMGHDKMYWYQQDPGMELHLIHYSYGVNSTEKGDLSSESTVSRIRTEHFPLTLESARPSHTSQYLCSSGTTYNEQFFGPGTRLTVL.

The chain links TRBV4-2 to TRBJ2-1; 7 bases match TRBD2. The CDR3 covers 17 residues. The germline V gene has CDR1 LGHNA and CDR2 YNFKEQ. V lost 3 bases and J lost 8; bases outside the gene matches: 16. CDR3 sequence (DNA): TGTGCCAGCAGCCATCCCCTTCCTACAGGCCGGGGGGATGAGCAGTTCTTC. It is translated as CASSHPLPTGRGDEQFF.

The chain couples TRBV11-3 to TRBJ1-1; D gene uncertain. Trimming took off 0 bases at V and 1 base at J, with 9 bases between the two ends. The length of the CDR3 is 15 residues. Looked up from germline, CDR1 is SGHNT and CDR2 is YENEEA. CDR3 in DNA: TGTGCCAGCAGCTTAGACCTAGGAGGGAACACTGAAGCTTTCTTT. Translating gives CASSLDLGGNTEAFF.

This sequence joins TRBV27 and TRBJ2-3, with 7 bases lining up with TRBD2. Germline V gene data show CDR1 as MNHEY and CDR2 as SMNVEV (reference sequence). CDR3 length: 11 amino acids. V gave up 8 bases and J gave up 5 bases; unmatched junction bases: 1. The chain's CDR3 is CASGRGDTQYF. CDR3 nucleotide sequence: TGTGCCAGCGGGAGGGGAGATACGCAGTATTTT.

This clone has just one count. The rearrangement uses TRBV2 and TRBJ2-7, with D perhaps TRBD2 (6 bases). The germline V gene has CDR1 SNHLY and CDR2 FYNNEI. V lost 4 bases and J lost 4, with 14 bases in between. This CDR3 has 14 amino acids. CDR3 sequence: CASSVRTSQYEQYF. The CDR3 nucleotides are TGTGCCAGCAGTGTACGCACTAGCCAGTACGAGCAGTACTTC.

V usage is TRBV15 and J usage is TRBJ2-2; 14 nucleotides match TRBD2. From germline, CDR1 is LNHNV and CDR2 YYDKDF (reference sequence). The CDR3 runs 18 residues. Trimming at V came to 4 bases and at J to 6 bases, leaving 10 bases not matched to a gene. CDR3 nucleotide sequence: TGTGCCACCAGCACACGACTAGCGGGAGGGCCCAGCTCCGGGGAGCTGTTTTTT. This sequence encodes CATSTRLAGGPSSGELFF.